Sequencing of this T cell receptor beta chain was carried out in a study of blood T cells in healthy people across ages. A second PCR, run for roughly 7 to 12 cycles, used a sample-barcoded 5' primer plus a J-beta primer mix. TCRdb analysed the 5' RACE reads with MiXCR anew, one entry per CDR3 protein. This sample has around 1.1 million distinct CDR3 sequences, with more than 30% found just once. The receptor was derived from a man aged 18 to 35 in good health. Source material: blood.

CDR3 region: CSALARFGQAAYNEQFF. CDR3 nucleotide sequence: TGCAGTGCCCTTGCCCGGTTTGGACAGGCCGCTTACAATGAGCAGTTCTTC. The chain combines TRBV20-1 with TRBJ2-1, with 7 bases matching TRBD1. The J segment lost 4 bases and the V segment lost 6 bases, leaving 18 bases of the junction unmatched. Germline CDR1 and CDR2: DFQATT and SNEGSKA (reference sequence). This CDR3 has 17 residues.